This T cell receptor (beta chain) was identified during a study of shared clonotypes between healthy human individuals. Deep was the level used in running the assay. Some clones are missing from TCRdb's copy, which holds only in-frame ones; the method was immunoSEQ multiplex PCR. The data hold about 2.1 million clones, with around 93% observed a single time. The V and J ends lost 5 bases and 2 bases, in that order; junction bases with no gene match: 8. The CDR3 spans 16 residues. Germline lookup yields CDR1 SEHNR and CDR2 FQNEAQ (reference sequence). Terminally differentiated effector memory CD45RA+ cells were left out of the naive CD8 fraction, which was CD45RO-negative and positively selected for CCR7.

The sequenced sample was naive CD8+ T cells from PBMCs. The chain employs TRBV7-9 and TRBJ2-7; 11 bases align to TRBD2. The clonotype originates from a young man in good health. Some clones in this sample may be carry-over from other donors' samples. DNA for the CDR3: TGTGCCAGCAGCGCGCCTAGCGGGAGGCAGCCCTACGAGCAGTACTTC. Its protein product is CASSAPSGRQPYEQYF.